This TCR beta chain is from a study of cytomegalovirus exposure and HLA in healthy donors. Donors came from a validation cohort of 90 to 150 subjects, distinct from the first 666-subject cohort. The CDR3 is 11 amino acids. Germline CDR1 SGHAT, CDR2 FQNNGV. V was pared by 4 bases and J by 10 bases, with 8 bases between. The repertoire was sequenced with immunoSEQ multiplex PCR; TCRdb's copy has only in-frame clones and lacks some. The data show around 190,000 clones, with roughly 86% seen just once and about 7.2% held by the top ten. This receptor was taken from a man in his thirties or forties in good health and CMV-seropositive. The sequencing input was PBMCs. The V and J genes are TRBV11-2 and TRBJ2-1, with D unresolved. The CDR3 region has the DNA TGTGCCAGCAGCTCTTACAGAGAGCAGTTCTTC. Translated: CASSSYREQFF.